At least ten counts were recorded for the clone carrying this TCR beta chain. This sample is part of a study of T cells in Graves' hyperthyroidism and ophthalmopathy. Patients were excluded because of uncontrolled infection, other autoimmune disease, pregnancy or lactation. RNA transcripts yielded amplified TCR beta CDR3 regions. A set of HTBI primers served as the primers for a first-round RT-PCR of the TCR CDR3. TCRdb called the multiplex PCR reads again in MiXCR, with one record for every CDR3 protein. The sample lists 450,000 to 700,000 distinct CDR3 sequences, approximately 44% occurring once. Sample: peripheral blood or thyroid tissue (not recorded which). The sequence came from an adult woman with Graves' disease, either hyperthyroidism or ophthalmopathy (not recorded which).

This CDR3 is CASIFGTGGYEKLFF. DNA for the CDR3: TGTGCCAGCATTTTCGGGACAGGGGGTTATGAAAAACTGTTTTTT. This sequence joins TRBV2 and TRBJ1-4; TRBD1 aligns across 11 bases. The V and J ends lost 7 bases and 6 bases, in that order; junction bases with no gene match: 7. CDR1 is SNHLY and CDR2 is FYNNEI in the germline V gene. The CDR3 is 15 residues long. Based on the CDR3 plus reference TRBV2 and TRBJ1-4, the full variable domain is EPEVTQTPSHQVTQMGQEVILRCVPISNHLYFYWYRQILGQKVEFLVSFYNNEISEKSEIFDDQFSVERPDGSNFTLKIRSTKLEDSAMYFCASIFGTGGYEKLFFGSGTQLSVL.